This T cell receptor beta chain derives from a study of blood T cell repertoires in COVID-19. Study as a whole: Sites across the United States, Italy and Spain contributed samples from acute and convalescent COVID-19.

Authors' analysis steps: Quantification of nucleated cells was approximated via reference gene primer amplification. Produced via immunoSEQ multiplex PCR; TCRdb's table is partial and in-frame only. V and J calls and clone size follow that table, whereas D and trimming were derived from the DNA. The sample lists over 200,000 clones, about 90% seen once, with over 0.95% in the top ten. Recruitment covered about two dozen US areas and drew participants whose ages spanned roughly 18 to 100 years. This CDR3 comprises 14 residues. V gave up 6 bases and J gave up 2 bases, with 13 bases separating them. Germline V gene data show CDR1 as MNHEY and CDR2 as SMNVEV (reference sequence).

The receptor was derived from a man aged 25 to 40 who had recovered from COVID-19. V usage is TRBV27 and J usage is TRBJ2-5; D is possibly TRBD2 (6 bases). Sequencing was performed on PBMCs or T cells enriched from blood (not recorded which). This chain's CDR3 is CASRFSGTQETQYF. The CDR3 region has the DNA TGTGCCAGCAGATTTAGCGGAACACAAGAGACCCAGTACTTC.